This T cell receptor (beta chain) stems from a study of neurological immune-mediated disorders. TCRdb re-derived calls from the 5' RACE reads in MiXCR, one entry per CDR3 protein. Of 74,000 or so distinct CDR3 sequences listed, approximately 9.4% are singletons. In its sample, this clonotype was seen many times. A read error may produce the germline difference seen at one junction end. CDR1 is LNHDA, CDR2 SQIVND, per germline (reference sequence). The CDR3 is 15 amino acids. This chain links TRBV19 with TRBJ2-7; the match to TRBD2 covers 8 bases. Sequenced input: PBMCs. The receptor's source is a man aged 50-60 years in good health. The CDR3: CASSTVAGPTYEQYF. The CDR3 coding sequence is TGTGCCAGCAGTACGGTAGCGGGACCAACCTACGAGCAGTACTTC.